The rows below give T cell receptor beta chains drawn from one sample of a study of cytomegalovirus exposure and HLA in healthy donors. Here immunoSEQ multiplex PCR was the method, and the copy in TCRdb shows in-frame clones only, minus some. The sample has tens of thousands of clones, about 9.5% seen once; the top ten hold roughly 22%. Material for sequencing was PBMCs. The receptors derive from a man in his 60s in good health and CMV-seropositive. CDR3s include the opening cysteine and the closing phenylalanine or tryptophan. The D gene is left open where the match is weak. Not every row has a clone size; where given, it reads once, few, many or a size class.

>TRBV7-3|TRBD2|TRBJ2-2|few
CASSLGTTNTGELFF
TGTGCCAGCAGCTTAGGGACTACGAACACCGGGGAGCTGTTTTTT
>TRBV9|NA|TRBJ2-3|once
CASSVGQVTDTQYF
TGTGCCAGCAGCGTAGGACAGGTCACAGATACGCAGTATTTT
>TRBV27|TRBD2|TRBJ2-3|NA
CASSRSGFTDTQYF
TGTGCCAGCAGTCGTAGCGGGTTCACAGATACGCAGTATTTT
>TRBV4-1|TRBD1|TRBJ1-6|NA
CASSQLPGTDNSPLHF
TGCGCCAGCAGCCAACTTCCCGGGACAGATAATTCACCCCTCCACTTT
>TRBV28|TRBD1|TRBJ1-5|NA
CASSWTGNGNQPQHF
TGTGCCAGCAGTTGGACAGGGAACGGTAATCAGCCCCAGCATTTT
>TRBV6-1|NA|TRBJ1-5|NA
CASSATTGSQPQHF
TGTGCCAGCAGTGCTACTACAGGGAGTCAGCCCCAGCATTTT
>TRBV7-3|NA|TRBJ2-1|once
CASSSFEGGAEFF
TGTGCCAGCTCATCGTTCGAAGGGGGGGCCGAGTTCTTC
>TRBV5-1|TRBD2|TRBJ2-5|NA
CASTDLAGEETQYF
TGCGCCAGCACCGATTTAGCGGGGGAAGAGACCCAGTACTTC
>TRBV28|NA|TRBJ2-5|NA
CASSPSWGRETQYF
TGTGCCAGCAGTCCCTCTTGGGGGAGGGAGACCCAGTACTTC
>TRBV7-3|TRBD2|TRBJ2-7|few
CASSLSAGEAYEQYF
TGTGCCAGCAGCTTAAGTGCGGGAGAAGCCTACGAGCAGTACTTC
>TRBV18|NA|TRBJ2-2|few
CASSPDRNTGELFF
TGTGCCAGCTCACCGGACAGGAACACCGGGGAGCTGTTTTTT
>TRBV5-1|TRBD2|TRBJ2-2|NA
CASSLAGQRGNTGELFF
TGCGCCAGCAGCTTGGCCGGCCAGCGGGGGAACACCGGGGAGCTGTTTTTT
>TRBV5-1|NA|TRBJ1-2|NA
CASSPAPGDTGYTF
TGCGCCAGCAGCCCCGCACCAGGGGATACGGGCTACACCTTC
>TRBV7-6|NA|TRBJ2-2|NA
CASSPRTALGELFF
TGTGCCAGCAGCCCCCGGACAGCTTTGGGGGAGCTGTTTTTT
>TRBV19|NA|TRBJ2-6|NA
CASSPGSGANVLTF
TGTGCCAGTAGTCCGGGTTCTGGGGCCAACGTCCTGACTTTC
>TRBV10-2|NA|TRBJ2-1|few
CASSGPALESYNEQFF
TGCGCCAGCAGTGGCCCGGCACTGGAGTCCTACAATGAGCAGTTCTTC
>TRBV28|TRBD1|TRBJ1-4|few
CASSPTGTGKGKLFF
TGTGCCAGCAGTCCAACCGGGACAGGGAAAGGAAAACTGTTTTTT
>TRBV12-2|NA|TRBJ2-5|NA
CASRLRDRASQETQYF
TGTGCAAGTCGCTTAAGGGACAGGGCCTCCCAAGAGACCCAGTACTTC
>TRBV7-6|TRBD1|TRBJ1-5|NA
CASSPRGQGLSRDQPQHF
TGTGCCAGCAGCCCCAGGGGACAGGGCTTATCAAGGGATCAGCCCCAGCATTTT
>TRBV15|NA|TRBJ1-1|NA
CATSRREGRAFF
TGTGCCACCAGCAGGCGGGAGGGAAGAGCTTTCTTT
>TRBV6-5|TRBD2|TRBJ2-3|NA
CASSSPGLAGADTRYF
TGTGCCAGCAGTTCCCCTGGATTAGCGGGAGCAGATACGCGGTATTTT
>TRBV10-3|TRBD2|TRBJ2-7|few
CAIKMGGDPSYEQYF
TGTGCCATCAAGATGGGGGGGGATCCCTCCTACGAGCAGTACTTC
>TRBV10-3|NA|TRBJ1-6|NA
CAIRQQGGNSPLHF
TGTGCCATCCGACAACAGGGAGGGAATTCACCCCTCCACTTT
>TRBV27|NA|TRBJ1-2|NA
CASSFAGRIGYTF
TGTGCCAGCAGTTTCGCGGGTAGGATTGGCTACACCTTC
>TRBV9|NA|TRBJ1-4|few
CASSVASGGTFNEKLFF
TGTGCCAGCAGCGTAGCTAGCGGAGGGACCTTTAATGAAAAACTGTTTTTT
>TRBV19|NA|TRBJ2-7|few
CASSTETGISYEQYF
TGTGCCAGTAGTACTGAGACAGGTATATCCTACGAGCAGTACTTC
>TRBV6-1|TRBD1|TRBJ2-5|NA
CAIRTGGLETQYF
TGTGCCATCCGGACAGGGGGCCTGGAGACCCAGTACTTC
>TRBV30|TRBD1|TRBJ1-4|few
CAWRRDRGSEKLFF
TGTGCCTGGAGACGGGACAGGGGGAGTGAAAAACTGTTTTTT
>TRBV19|NA|TRBJ2-7|few
CASSKARGYEQYF
TGTGCCAGTAGTAAGGCCAGGGGTTACGAGCAGTACTTC
>TRBV6-1|TRBD1|TRBJ2-3|NA
CASIRGQGATDTQYF
TGTGCCAGCATTCGAGGGCAGGGGGCAACAGATACGCAGTATTTT
>TRBV6-4|TRBD2|TRBJ2-1|NA
CASSKGLAETSEQFF
TGTGCCAGCAGTAAGGGACTAGCGGAAACTTCGGAGCAGTTCTTC
>TRBV10-3|TRBD1|TRBJ2-3|NA
CAMGTGVTDTQYF
TGTGCCATGGGGACAGGGGTCACAGATACGCAGTATTTT
>TRBV11-2|TRBD1|TRBJ1-6|NA
CASSGQVFYNSPLHF
TGTGCCAGCAGCGGACAGGTTTTTTATAATTCACCCCTCCACTTT
>TRBV2|TRBD1|TRBJ1-2|many
CASRDRNYGYTF
TGTGCCAGTCGGGACAGAAACTATGGCTACACCTTC
>TRBV6-5|NA|TRBJ1-1|many
CASSLGSGTEAFF
TGTGCCAGCAGCCTCGGGTCTGGGACTGAAGCTTTCTTT
>TRBV6-5|TRBD1|TRBJ1-4|few
CASSLDRGVEKLFF
TGTGCCAGCAGCCTAGACAGGGGTGTTGAAAAACTGTTTTTT
>TRBV28|TRBD2|TRBJ2-3|NA
CASSGPGLAGRTDTQYF
TGTGCCAGCAGTGGTCCTGGACTAGCGGGGAGGACAGATACGCAGTATTTT
>TRBV27|TRBD1|TRBJ1-1|NA
CASSPTGWTEAFF
TGTGCCAGCAGTCCGACAGGGTGGACTGAAGCTTTCTTT
>TRBV5-1|NA|TRBJ1-5|NA
CASSFGGRDQPQHF
TGCGCCAGCAGCTTCGGCGGTCGCGATCAGCCCCAGCATTTT
>TRBV7-9|NA|TRBJ1-1|NA
CASSGAGGTEAFF
TGTGCCAGCAGCGGGGCGGGGGGGACTGAAGCTTTCTTT
>TRBV7-6|NA|TRBJ1-2|few
CASSLDRDYGYTF
TGTGCCAGCAGCTTAGACAGGGACTATGGCTACACCTTC
>TRBV10-1|TRBD2|TRBJ2-1|few
CASSRAGGPGGEQFF
TGCGCCAGCAGCCGAGCGGGGGGGCCGGGGGGTGAGCAGTTCTTC
>TRBV6-1|NA|TRBJ2-3|NA
CASSRRDTDTQYF
TGTGCCAGCAGTCGCCGCGACACAGATACGCAGTATTTT
>TRBV4-1|TRBD1|TRBJ2-5|NA
CASSQPGQGRETQYF
TGCGCCAGCAGCCAACCCGGACAGGGGCGGGAGACCCAGTACTTC
>TRBV10-3|TRBD1|TRBJ1-6|few
CAISDGGQGGSPLHF
TGTGCCATCAGTGACGGGGGACAGGGAGGTTCACCCCTCCACTTT
>TRBV20-1|NA|TRBJ2-1|NA
CSALPHSEQFF
TGCAGTGCCCTACCGCACAGTGAGCAGTTCTTC
>TRBV19|TRBD1|TRBJ2-1|NA
CASSIDRGYDEQFF
TGTGCCAGTAGTATTGACAGGGGGTACGATGAGCAGTTCTTC
>TRBV6-5|TRBD2|TRBJ2-7|NA
CASSPLAGGPYEQYF
TGTGCCAGCAGTCCCCTAGCGGGAGGGCCGTACGAGCAGTACTTC
>TRBV28|NA|TRBJ2-3|NA
CASSASRGWSTDTQYF
TGTGCCAGCAGTGCATCGCGAGGCTGGAGTACAGATACGCAGTATTTT
>TRBV10-1|TRBD1|TRBJ2-2|few
CASSESTGGTGELFF
TGCGCCAGCAGTGAGTCGACAGGGGGCACCGGGGAGCTGTTTTTT
>TRBV28|NA|TRBJ2-1|NA
CASTSGSVYPEQFF
TGTGCCAGCACCTCCGGGTCAGTTTACCCTGAGCAGTTCTTC
>TRBV19|TRBD1|TRBJ1-4|few
CATRGLGTANEKLFF
TGTGCCACCAGGGGGTTGGGGACAGCTAATGAAAAACTGTTTTTT
>TRBV7-9|TRBD1|TRBJ2-7|few
CASSLAKDRGQYEQYF
TGTGCCAGCAGCTTAGCTAAGGACAGGGGGCAATACGAGCAGTACTTC
>TRBV6-6|TRBD1|TRBJ2-7|NA
CASSYSLGQGYEQYF
TGTGCCAGCAGTTACTCCCTTGGACAGGGCTACGAGCAGTACTTC
>TRBV6-6|NA|TRBJ2-2|few
CASSQGRSGELFF
TGTGCCAGCAGTCAAGGGAGGTCCGGGGAGCTGTTTTTT
>TRBV28|NA|TRBJ1-5|few
CASARGFGNQPQHF
TGTGCCAGTGCCAGGGGTTTCGGCAATCAGCCCCAGCATTTT
>TRBV10-3|NA|TRBJ2-3|NA
CAISESGLQISTDTQYF
TGTGCCATCAGTGAGTCGGGACTTCAGATTAGCACAGATACGCAGTATTTT
>TRBV6-6|TRBD1|TRBJ2-2|NA
CASSPGTGYTGELFF
TGTGCCAGCTCCCCAGGGACAGGGTACACCGGGGAGCTGTTTTTT
>TRBV28|TRBD1|TRBJ1-2|NA
CASSPGQGANGYTF
TGTGCCAGCAGCCCGGGACAGGGGGCGAATGGCTACACCTTC
>TRBV7-9|TRBD1|TRBJ1-4|NA
CASSLETGPEKLFF
TGTGCCAGCAGCTTAGAGACAGGGCCGGAAAAACTGTTTTTT